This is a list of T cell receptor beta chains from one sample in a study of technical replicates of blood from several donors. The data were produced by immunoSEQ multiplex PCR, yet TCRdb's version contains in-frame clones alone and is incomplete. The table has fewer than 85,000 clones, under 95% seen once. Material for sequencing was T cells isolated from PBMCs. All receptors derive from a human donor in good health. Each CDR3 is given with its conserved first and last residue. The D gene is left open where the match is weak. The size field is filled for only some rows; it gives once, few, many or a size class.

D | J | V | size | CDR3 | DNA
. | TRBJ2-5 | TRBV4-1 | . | CASSQVTGAGETQYF | TGCGCCAGCAGCCAAGTAACCGGGGCGGGGGAGACCCAGTACTTC
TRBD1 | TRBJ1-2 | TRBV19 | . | CASSIDHGTDNYGYTF | TGTGCCAGTAGTATAGATCATGGGACAGATAACTATGGCTACACCTTC
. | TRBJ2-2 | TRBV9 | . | CASSLTRGTGELFF | TGTGCCAGCAGCCTGACCCGGGGGACCGGGGAGCTGTTTTTT
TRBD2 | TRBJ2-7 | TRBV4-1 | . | CASSQSAASGYEQYF | TGCGCCAGCAGCCAATCGGCAGCTAGCGGCTACGAGCAGTACTTC
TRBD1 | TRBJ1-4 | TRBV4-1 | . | CASSQTPGGTNEKLFF | TGCGCCAGCAGCCAGACACCAGGGGGCACTAATGAAAAACTGTTTTTT
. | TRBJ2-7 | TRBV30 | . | CAWSANYEQYF | TGTGCCTGGAGTGCCAACTACGAGCAGTACTTC
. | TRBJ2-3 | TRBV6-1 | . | CASFEMGEEDTQYF | TGTGCCAGCTTTGAAATGGGGGAGGAAGATACGCAGTATTTT
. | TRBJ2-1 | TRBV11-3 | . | CASSPRDSGSSYNEQFF | TGTGCCAGCAGCCCGAGGGACAGCGGGAGCTCCTACAATGAGCAGTTCTTC
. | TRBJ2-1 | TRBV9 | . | CASSVRTQGFSYNEQFF | TGTGCCAGCAGCGTCCGAACTCAGGGGTTCTCCTACAATGAGCAGTTCTTC
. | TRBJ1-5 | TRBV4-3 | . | CASSQGAGEGNQPQHF | TGCGCCAGCAGCCAAGGGGCAGGGGAAGGGAATCAGCCCCAGCATTTT
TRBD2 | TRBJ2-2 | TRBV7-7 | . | CASAAGDVNTGELFF | TGTGCCAGCGCTGCGGGAGACGTTAACACCGGGGAGCTGTTTTTT
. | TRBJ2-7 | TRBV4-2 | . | CASSQDGAGGALAYEQYF | TGTGCCAGCAGCCAAGATGGGGCCGGGGGTGCATTAGCGTACGAGCAGTACTTC
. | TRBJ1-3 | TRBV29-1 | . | CSVVALRASGNTIYF | TGCAGCGTTGTAGCCCTCAGGGCCTCTGGAAACACCATATATTTT
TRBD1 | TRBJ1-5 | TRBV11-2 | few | CASSEGGTGQPQHF | TGTGCCAGCAGCGAAGGGGGGACAGGGCAGCCCCAGCATTTT
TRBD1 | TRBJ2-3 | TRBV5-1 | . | CASSSGQGRTDTQYF | TGCGCCAGCAGCTCCGGACAGGGTCGCACAGATACGCAGTATTTT
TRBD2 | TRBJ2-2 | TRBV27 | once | CASSVLAGVGNTGELFF | TGTGCCAGCAGTGTACTAGCGGGAGTTGGGAACACCGGGGAGCTGTTTTTT
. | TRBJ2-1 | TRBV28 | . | CASSFQGGHNEQFF | TGTGCCAGCAGTTTCCAGGGTGGCCACAATGAGCAGTTCTTC
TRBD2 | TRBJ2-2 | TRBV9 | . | CASSRHRRTSTNTGELFF | TGTGCCAGCAGCCGACACCGACGGACTAGCACGAACACCGGGGAGCTGTTTTTT
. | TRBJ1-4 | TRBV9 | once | CASSAPGGGVGQEKLFF | TGTGCCAGCAGCGCCCCTGGAGGGGGGGTAGGTCAGGAAAAACTGTTTTTT
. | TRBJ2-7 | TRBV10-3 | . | CAISVLQESSYEQYF | TGTGCCATCAGTGTTTTGCAGGAAAGCTCCTACGAGCAGTACTTC
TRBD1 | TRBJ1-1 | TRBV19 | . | CASGGQMNTEAFF | TGTGCCAGTGGGGGACAGATGAACACTGAAGCTTTCTTT
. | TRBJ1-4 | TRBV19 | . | CASNYGLWGRAGSNEKLFF | TGTGCCAGTAATTATGGGCTATGGGGCAGGGCAGGGTCTAATGAAAAACTGTTTTTT